Included here is one T cell receptor beta chain sequence, with context. The antigen is undetermined. Data came from immunoSEQ multiplex PCR; TCRdb stores just in-frame clones and leaves some out. The sample includes over 850,000 clones, around three quarters of them seen just once. The data belong to a study of shared clonotypes between healthy human individuals. Regarding the study as a whole: It was expected that sequencing depth would affect clonotype sharing among donors. Despite large depth, rarefaction showed incomplete sorted-subset sequencing.

The source is a man younger than 35 in good health. Some clones in this sample may be carry-over from other donors' samples. Material: memory CD4+ T cells from PBMCs. Subset denoted: CD45RA-negative fraction.

The CDR3 DNA reads TGTGCCAGCTCGAGTTTGATGGGACAGGGGACCACAGATACGCAGTATTTT. Encoded protein: CASSSLMGQGTTDTQYF. This rearrangement joins TRBV18 to TRBJ2-3; 10 bases fit TRBD1. Germline V gene data show CDR1 as KGHSH and CDR2 as LQKENI. This CDR3 has 17 residues. The J segment lost 2 bases and the V segment lost 6 bases, leaving 11 bases of the junction unmatched.